These T cell receptor beta chains were read from a single sample in a study of blood T cell repertoires in COVID-19. TCRdb's table, derived via immunoSEQ multiplex PCR, lists solely in-frame clones and lacks some. The sample includes 250,000 to 300,000 clones, about 89% of them seen just once. Sequenced sample: peripheral blood. The receptors derive from a man aged 35 to 55 with acute or convalescent COVID-19. Both conserved end residues are part of each CDR3. A D gene is named only where the DNA matches it firmly. Only part of the rows carry a size: once, few, many, or a class if the clone is expanded.

clone_size: -
d_call: -
j_call: TRBJ1-2
v_call: TRBV20-1
cdr3_nt: TGCACCCCCGTAGCTAACTATGGCTACACCTTC
cdr3_aa: CTPVANYGYTF

clone_size: -
d_call: TRBD1
j_call: TRBJ1-2
v_call: TRBV7-6
cdr3_nt: TGTGCCAGCAGCTTAGAAGGACAGGGCCTCTATGGCTACACCTTC
cdr3_aa: CASSLEGQGLYGYTF

clone_size: once
d_call: TRBD1
j_call: TRBJ2-3
v_call: TRBV24-1
cdr3_nt: TGTGCCACCAGTGATCCGGGACAGCCCACAGATACGCAGTATTTT
cdr3_aa: CATSDPGQPTDTQYF

clone_size: -
d_call: TRBD2
j_call: TRBJ2-1
v_call: TRBV5-1
cdr3_nt: TGCGCCAGCAGTACGTCTCTTGGGGGGGTGGACAATGAGCAGTTCTTC
cdr3_aa: CASSTSLGGVDNEQFF

clone_size: -
d_call: TRBD1
j_call: TRBJ1-5
v_call: TRBV6-1
cdr3_nt: TGTGCCAGCAGTGAACTCCGGGGGACAGGGGGCGGAATGCGTCAGCCCCAGCATTTT
cdr3_aa: CASSELRGTGGGMRQPQHF

clone_size: once
d_call: -
j_call: TRBJ1-5
v_call: TRBV20-1
cdr3_nt: TGCAGTTATAATCAGCCCCAGCATTTT
cdr3_aa: CSYNQPQHF

clone_size: -
d_call: TRBD2
j_call: TRBJ2-5
v_call: TRBV4-1
cdr3_nt: TGCGCCAGCAGCCTCGGGACTAGCGGGGGAGAGACCCAATACTTC
cdr3_aa: CASSLGTSGGETQYF

clone_size: -
d_call: -
j_call: TRBJ2-3
v_call: TRBV5-1
cdr3_nt: TGCGCCAGCAGCTTATGGGGCGCGGGCACAGATACGCAGTATTTT
cdr3_aa: CASSLWGAGTDTQYF

clone_size: -
d_call: -
j_call: TRBJ1-1
v_call: TRBV5-1
cdr3_nt: TGCGCCAGCAGCTTGACAGGAAGGAACACTGAAGCTTTCTTT
cdr3_aa: CASSLTGRNTEAFF

clone_size: -
d_call: -
j_call: TRBJ1-2
v_call: TRBV19
cdr3_nt: TGTGCCAGTAGTATACGGCAGGGAATTGGCGGCTATGGCTACACCTTC
cdr3_aa: CASSIRQGIGGYGYTF

clone_size: -
d_call: TRBD1
j_call: TRBJ1-3
v_call: TRBV19
cdr3_nt: TGTGCCAGTAGTAACTACAGGGGCTCTGGAAACACCATATATTTT
cdr3_aa: CASSNYRGSGNTIYF

clone_size: few
d_call: TRBD1
j_call: TRBJ1-5
v_call: TRBV6-5
cdr3_nt: TGTGCCAGCAGTCAGGGGGTCAGCAATCAGCCCCAGCATTTT
cdr3_aa: CASSQGVSNQPQHF

clone_size: -
d_call: TRBD2
j_call: TRBJ2-1
v_call: TRBV7-8
cdr3_nt: TGTGCCAGCAGCTTAGTGGTAGCGGGGGGGCTCTACAATGAGCAGTTCTTC
cdr3_aa: CASSLVVAGGLYNEQFF

clone_size: -
d_call: TRBD1
j_call: TRBJ2-2
v_call: TRBV19
cdr3_nt: TGTGCCACCACTCGGTTACAGGGGGGCACCGGGGAGCTGTTTTTT
cdr3_aa: CATTRLQGGTGELFF

clone_size: once
d_call: -
j_call: TRBJ1-1
v_call: TRBV5-1
cdr3_nt: TGCGCCAGCAGTCTGGAGGTCAACACTGAAGCTTTCTTT
cdr3_aa: CASSLEVNTEAFF

clone_size: -
d_call: -
j_call: TRBJ1-5
v_call: TRBV9
cdr3_nt: TGTGCCAGCAGCGGCGGACAGTATAGCAATCAGCCCCAGCATTTT
cdr3_aa: CASSGGQYSNQPQHF

clone_size: once
d_call: TRBD1
j_call: TRBJ2-7
v_call: TRBV18
cdr3_nt: TGTGCCAGCTCAGGGGACAGGCAGGAGGAGCAGTACTTC
cdr3_aa: CASSGDRQEEQYF

clone_size: -
d_call: -
j_call: TRBJ2-1
v_call: TRBV24-1
cdr3_nt: TGTGCCACCAGTGTAAGGGGCCCCCTCTACAATGAGCAGTTCTTC
cdr3_aa: CATSVRGPLYNEQFF

clone_size: -
d_call: -
j_call: TRBJ1-6
v_call: TRBV6-5
cdr3_nt: TGTGCCAGCAGAGGAGGGGCGTTTAATTCACCCCTCCACTTT
cdr3_aa: CASRGGAFNSPLHF

clone_size: -
d_call: TRBD2
j_call: TRBJ2-3
v_call: TRBV2
cdr3_nt: TGTGCCGGAGCGGGGGCCTGGCTGCACACAGATACGCAGTATTTT
cdr3_aa: CAGAGAWLHTDTQYF

clone_size: -
d_call: -
j_call: TRBJ2-7
v_call: TRBV6-1
cdr3_nt: TGTGCCAGCAGTGAGTTCAGGGACTACGAGCAGTACTTC
cdr3_aa: CASSEFRDYEQYF

clone_size: -
d_call: TRBD2
j_call: TRBJ2-2
v_call: TRBV11-2
cdr3_nt: TGTGCCAGCAGCCTACGCGGGGGGGCGGTAGGGACCGGGGAGCTGTTTTTT
cdr3_aa: CASSLRGGAVGTGELFF

clone_size: -
d_call: -
j_call: TRBJ2-2
v_call: TRBV5-5
cdr3_nt: TGTGCCAGCAGCTTGGGAGCAGGGACAGGGGAGCTGTTTTTT
cdr3_aa: CASSLGAGTGELFF

clone_size: -
d_call: TRBD1
j_call: TRBJ2-1
v_call: TRBV30
cdr3_nt: TGTGCCTGGAGTCCTACAGGGGGCTCCTACAATGAGCAGTTCTTC
cdr3_aa: CAWSPTGGSYNEQFF

clone_size: once
d_call: -
j_call: TRBJ2-5
v_call: TRBV15
cdr3_nt: TGTGCCACCAGCAGAGATAGGGGGAGCCCAGAGACCCAGTACTTC
cdr3_aa: CATSRDRGSPETQYF

clone_size: once
d_call: TRBD1
j_call: TRBJ1-3
v_call: TRBV7-2
cdr3_nt: TGTGCCAGCAGCTCACCAGGGGGGAGCTCTGGAAACACCATATATTTT
cdr3_aa: CASSSPGGSSGNTIYF

clone_size: few
d_call: TRBD1
j_call: TRBJ2-2
v_call: TRBV30
cdr3_nt: TGTGCCTGGGGACAGGCAAGCTTGAACACCGGGGAGCTGTTTTTT
cdr3_aa: CAWGQASLNTGELFF

clone_size: -
d_call: TRBD1
j_call: TRBJ1-4
v_call: TRBV19
cdr3_nt: TGTGCCAGTAGTAGACGACAGGGGTTGATTGAAAAACTGTTTTTT
cdr3_aa: CASSRRQGLIEKLFF

clone_size: few
d_call: -
j_call: TRBJ1-1
v_call: TRBV27
cdr3_nt: TGTGCCAGCAGTCCACATACACAGACTGAAGCTTTCTTT
cdr3_aa: CASSPHTQTEAFF

clone_size: -
d_call: TRBD1
j_call: TRBJ2-1
v_call: TRBV11-2
cdr3_nt: TGTGCCAGCAGCTTAGCCCCGGCAGGGGGATATGGGGACAATGAGCAGTTCTTC
cdr3_aa: CASSLAPAGGYGDNEQFF

clone_size: -
d_call: TRBD2
j_call: TRBJ2-3
v_call: TRBV5-1
cdr3_nt: TGCGCCAGCAGCTTTAGCGGGGGAGAAGATACGCAGTATTTT
cdr3_aa: CASSFSGGEDTQYF

clone_size: -
d_call: -
j_call: TRBJ1-5
v_call: TRBV6-5
cdr3_nt: TGTGCCAGCAGTACAGGGTTGGGGCAGCCCCAGCATTTT
cdr3_aa: CASSTGLGQPQHF

clone_size: -
d_call: -
j_call: TRBJ1-2
v_call: TRBV11-2
cdr3_nt: TGTGCCAGCAGAAAGGACAGCGACCAGACCTTC
cdr3_aa: CASRKDSDQTF

clone_size: once
d_call: -
j_call: TRBJ1-6
v_call: TRBV6-5
cdr3_nt: TGTGCCAGCAGTTACGACAGATCGATCGTCCGTCCCCTCCACTTT
cdr3_aa: CASSYDRSIVRPLHF

clone_size: -
d_call: -
j_call: TRBJ1-2
v_call: TRBV6-4
cdr3_nt: TGTGCCAGCAGTGACTCGACTGGCAGCCTCGGCCCCTTTGGCTACACCTTC
cdr3_aa: CASSDSTGSLGPFGYTF

clone_size: few
d_call: -
j_call: TRBJ2-1
v_call: TRBV6-5
cdr3_nt: TGTGCCAGCAGTACAGGACTAAGCTACAATGAGCAGTTCTTC
cdr3_aa: CASSTGLSYNEQFF

clone_size: once
d_call: -
j_call: TRBJ2-2
v_call: TRBV5-4
cdr3_nt: TGTGCCAGCAGCTTGGGCGAGGGGGAGCTGTTTTTT
cdr3_aa: CASSLGEGELFF

clone_size: few
d_call: -
j_call: TRBJ1-2
v_call: TRBV5-4
cdr3_nt: TGTGCCAGCAGTTTGCCCATCAGGGGTAGCTATGGCTACACCTTC
cdr3_aa: CASSLPIRGSYGYTF

clone_size: -
d_call: -
j_call: TRBJ1-3
v_call: TRBV11-2
cdr3_nt: TGTGCCAGCAGCTTAGTCTTACAGGGATCTGGAAACACCATATATTTT
cdr3_aa: CASSLVLQGSGNTIYF

clone_size: -
d_call: -
j_call: TRBJ1-6
v_call: TRBV11-2
cdr3_nt: TGTGCCAGCAGCTTAGGTGGGACAAGAGATTCACCCCTCCACTTT
cdr3_aa: CASSLGGTRDSPLHF

clone_size: -
d_call: TRBD1
j_call: TRBJ2-5
v_call: TRBV15
cdr3_nt: TGTGCCACCAGCGGGGACAGGGCGAAGACCCAGTACTTC
cdr3_aa: CATSGDRAKTQYF

clone_size: -
d_call: TRBD2
j_call: TRBJ2-4
v_call: TRBV7-9
cdr3_nt: TGTGCCAGCAGCTCCAGACTAGCGGGGGGGAGCATTCAGTACTTC
cdr3_aa: CASSSRLAGGSIQYF

clone_size: -
d_call: -
j_call: TRBJ1-2
v_call: TRBV18
cdr3_nt: TGTGCCAGCTCACCGATTTCGACAAAAGCATCCTATGGCTACACCTTC
cdr3_aa: CASSPISTKASYGYTF

clone_size: -
d_call: -
j_call: TRBJ1-1
v_call: TRBV24-1
cdr3_nt: TGTGCCACCAGTGGCAGGATGAACACTGAAGCTTTCTTT
cdr3_aa: CATSGRMNTEAFF

clone_size: -
d_call: TRBD2
j_call: TRBJ2-1
v_call: TRBV7-6
cdr3_nt: TGTGCCAGCAGCTTGACTAGCGGGGGGGAGTCCTACAATGAGCAGTTCTTC
cdr3_aa: CASSLTSGGESYNEQFF

clone_size: -
d_call: -
j_call: TRBJ1-6
v_call: TRBV2
cdr3_nt: TGTGCCAGCAGACCCCGACAGGTTCAATCACCCCTCCACTTT
cdr3_aa: CASRPRQVQSPLHF

clone_size: -
d_call: TRBD1
j_call: TRBJ2-1
v_call: TRBV3-1/TRBV3-2
cdr3_nt: TGTGCCAGCAGCTTAGGACAGGGGCGGTACAATGAGCAGTTCTTC
cdr3_aa: CASSLGQGRYNEQFF

clone_size: -
d_call: -
j_call: TRBJ2-3
v_call: TRBV5-1
cdr3_nt: TGCGCCAGCTTTTCGGGACAAGGCGGGGATACGCAGTATTTT
cdr3_aa: CASFSGQGGDTQYF

clone_size: few
d_call: TRBD1
j_call: TRBJ1-2
v_call: TRBV2
cdr3_nt: TGTGCCAGCAGTGATTCCGGGACAGGGAACTATGGCTACACCTTC
cdr3_aa: CASSDSGTGNYGYTF

clone_size: once
d_call: -
j_call: TRBJ1-4
v_call: TRBV30
cdr3_nt: TGTGCCTGGAGTGTACTAGGCGGGGAAAAACTGTTTTTT
cdr3_aa: CAWSVLGGEKLFF

clone_size: -
d_call: -
j_call: TRBJ2-1
v_call: TRBV7-6
cdr3_nt: TGTGCCAGCAGAGGGGCATCCTACAATGAGCAGTTCTTC
cdr3_aa: CASRGASYNEQFF

clone_size: -
d_call: -
j_call: TRBJ1-1
v_call: TRBV7-6
cdr3_nt: TGTGCCAGCAGCTTGCTAGCCGAAGGGAACACTGAAGCTTTCTTT
cdr3_aa: CASSLLAEGNTEAFF

clone_size: once
d_call: -
j_call: TRBJ1-4
v_call: TRBV12-5
cdr3_nt: TGTGCTAGTGGCCCTAGGGGCCGGGGGGGTGAAAAACTGTTTTTT
cdr3_aa: CASGPRGRGGEKLFF

clone_size: -
d_call: -
j_call: TRBJ1-5
v_call: TRBV4-1
cdr3_nt: TGCGCCAGCAGCCAAGATGGCTTTAGCAATCAGCCCCAGCATTTT
cdr3_aa: CASSQDGFSNQPQHF